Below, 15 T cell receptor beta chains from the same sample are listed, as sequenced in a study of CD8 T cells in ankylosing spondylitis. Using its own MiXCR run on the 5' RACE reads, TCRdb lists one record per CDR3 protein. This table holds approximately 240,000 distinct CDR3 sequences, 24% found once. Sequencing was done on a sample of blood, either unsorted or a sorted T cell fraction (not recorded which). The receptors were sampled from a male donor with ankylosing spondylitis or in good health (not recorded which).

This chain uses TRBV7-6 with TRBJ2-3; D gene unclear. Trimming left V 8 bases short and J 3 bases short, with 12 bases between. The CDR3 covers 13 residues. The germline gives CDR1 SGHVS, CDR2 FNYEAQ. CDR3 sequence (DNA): TGTGCCAGCCGCGAACTTGGTACAGATACGCAGTATTTT. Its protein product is CASRELGTDTQYF. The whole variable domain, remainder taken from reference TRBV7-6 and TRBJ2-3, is GAGVSQSPRYKVTKRGQDVALRCDPISGHVSLYWYRQALGQGPEFLTYFNYEAQQDKSGLPNDRFSAERPEGSISTLTIQRTEQRDSAMYRCASRELGTDTQYFGPGTRLTVL.

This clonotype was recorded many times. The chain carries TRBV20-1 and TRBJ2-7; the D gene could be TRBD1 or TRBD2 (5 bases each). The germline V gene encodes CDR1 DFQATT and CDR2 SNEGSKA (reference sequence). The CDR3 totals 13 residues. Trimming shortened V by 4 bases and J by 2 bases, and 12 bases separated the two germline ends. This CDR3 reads CSANPGTTYEQYF. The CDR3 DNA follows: TGCAGTGCTAATCCGGGGACCACCTACGAGCAGTACTTC.

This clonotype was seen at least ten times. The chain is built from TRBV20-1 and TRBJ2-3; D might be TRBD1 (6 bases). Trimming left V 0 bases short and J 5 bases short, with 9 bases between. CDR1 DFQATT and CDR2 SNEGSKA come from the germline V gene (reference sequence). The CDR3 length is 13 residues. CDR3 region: CSARDVGGDTQYF. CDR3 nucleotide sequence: TGCAGTGCTAGAGATGTAGGGGGAGATACGCAGTATTTT.

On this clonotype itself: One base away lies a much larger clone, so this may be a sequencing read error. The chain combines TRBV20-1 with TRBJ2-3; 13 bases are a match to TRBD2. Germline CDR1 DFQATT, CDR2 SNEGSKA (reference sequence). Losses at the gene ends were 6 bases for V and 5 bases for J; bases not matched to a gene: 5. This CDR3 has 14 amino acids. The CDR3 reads CSAPRTSGGDTQYF. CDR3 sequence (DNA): TGCAGTGCGCCCCGGACTAGCGGGGGAGATACGCAGTATTTT.

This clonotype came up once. The CDR3 bases are TGCAGCGTTGGACACACCACAGATACGCAGTATTTT. It specifies CSVGHTTDTQYF. The chain has TRBV29-1 and TRBJ2-3; D remains ambiguous. Germline V gene data show CDR1 as SQVTM and CDR2 as ANQGSEA. This CDR3 contains 12 residues. Deletions cut 4 bases from V and 2 bases from J, with 7 bases between.

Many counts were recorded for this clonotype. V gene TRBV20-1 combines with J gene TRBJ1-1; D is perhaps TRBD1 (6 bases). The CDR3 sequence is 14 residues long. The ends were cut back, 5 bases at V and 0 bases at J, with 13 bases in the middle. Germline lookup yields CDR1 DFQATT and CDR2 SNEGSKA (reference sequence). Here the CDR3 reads CSAARGHMNTEAFF. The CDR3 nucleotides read TGCAGTGCTGCCCGGGGGCACATGAACACTGAAGCTTTCTTT.

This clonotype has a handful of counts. The CDR3 DNA reads as TGCAGTGCTGTACAGGGGTCCAATTCACCCCTCCACTTT. Protein: CSAVQGSNSPLHF. The chain couples TRBV20-1 to TRBJ1-6; 7 bases agree with TRBD1. J was trimmed by 7 bases and V by 5 bases; bases with no gene match: 5. This CDR3 region has 13 residues. The germline gives CDR1 DFQATT, CDR2 SNEGSKA (reference sequence).

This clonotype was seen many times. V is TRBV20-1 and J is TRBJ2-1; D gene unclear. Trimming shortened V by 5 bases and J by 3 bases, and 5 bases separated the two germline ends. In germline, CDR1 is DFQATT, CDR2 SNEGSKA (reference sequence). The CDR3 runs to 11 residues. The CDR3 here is CSAPYYNEQFF. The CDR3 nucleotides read TGCAGTGCTCCCTACTACAATGAGCAGTTCTTC.

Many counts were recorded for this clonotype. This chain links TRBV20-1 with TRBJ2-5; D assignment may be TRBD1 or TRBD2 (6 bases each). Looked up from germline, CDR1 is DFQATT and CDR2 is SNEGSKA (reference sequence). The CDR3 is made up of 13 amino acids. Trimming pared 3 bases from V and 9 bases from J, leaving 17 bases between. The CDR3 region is CSASVDSWGAQYF. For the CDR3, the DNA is TGCAGTGCTAGTGTGGACAGCTGGGGGGCCCAGTACTTC.

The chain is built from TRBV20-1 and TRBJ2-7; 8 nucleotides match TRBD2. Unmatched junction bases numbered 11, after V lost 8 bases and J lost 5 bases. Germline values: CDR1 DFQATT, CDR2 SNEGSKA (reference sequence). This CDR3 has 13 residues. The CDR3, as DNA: TGCAGTCTAGACTCGGGGGGGGCCAACGAGCAGTACTTC. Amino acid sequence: CSLDSGGANEQYF.

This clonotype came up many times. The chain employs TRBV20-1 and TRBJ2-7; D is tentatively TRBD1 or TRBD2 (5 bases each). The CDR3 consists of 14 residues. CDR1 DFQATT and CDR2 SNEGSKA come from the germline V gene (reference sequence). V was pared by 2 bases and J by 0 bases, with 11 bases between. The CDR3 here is CSARWDRSSYEQYF. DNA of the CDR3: TGCAGTGCTAGATGGGACCGGAGCTCCTACGAGCAGTACTTC.

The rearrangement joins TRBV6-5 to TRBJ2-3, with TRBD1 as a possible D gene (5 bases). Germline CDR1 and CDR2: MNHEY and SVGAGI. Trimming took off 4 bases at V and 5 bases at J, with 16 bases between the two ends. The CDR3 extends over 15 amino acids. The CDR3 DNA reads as TGTGCCAGCAGTTCAGGGATGGCCGTAGGAGATACGCAGTATTTT. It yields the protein CASSSGMAVGDTQYF.

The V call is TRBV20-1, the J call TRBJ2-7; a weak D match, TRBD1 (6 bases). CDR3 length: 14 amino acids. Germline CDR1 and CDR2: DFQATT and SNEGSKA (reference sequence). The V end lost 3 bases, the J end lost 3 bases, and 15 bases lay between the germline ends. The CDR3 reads CSASQQGYHYEQYF. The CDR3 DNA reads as TGCAGTGCTAGCCAACAGGGTTACCACTACGAGCAGTACTTC.

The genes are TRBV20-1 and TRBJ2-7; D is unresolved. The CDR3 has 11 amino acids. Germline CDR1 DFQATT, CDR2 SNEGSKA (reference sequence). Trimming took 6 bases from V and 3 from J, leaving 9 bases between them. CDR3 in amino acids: CSANPGYEQYF. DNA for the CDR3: TGCAGTGCCAACCCAGGCTACGAGCAGTACTTC.

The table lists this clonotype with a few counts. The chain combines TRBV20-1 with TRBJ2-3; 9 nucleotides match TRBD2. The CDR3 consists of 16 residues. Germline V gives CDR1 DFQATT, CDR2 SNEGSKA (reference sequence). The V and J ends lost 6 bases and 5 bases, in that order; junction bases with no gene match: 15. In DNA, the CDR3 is TGCAGTGCCCTGACGGCGGGGGGGAACGAAGAAGATACGCAGTATTTT. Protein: CSALTAGGNEEDTQYF.